This T cell receptor (beta chain) was observed in a study of cytomegalovirus exposure and HLA in healthy donors. The study's findings and limits: A later analysis showed HLA-associated TCR beta chains outstripping equally common others in clonal expansion.

The CDR3 consists of 16 residues. Germline V gives CDR1 SGHRS, CDR2 YFSETQ. The V end was cut by 4 bases, the J end by 10 bases, with 21 bases between. Points on this clone: Its specificity is unknown.

PCR was performed using 60 Vbeta and 13 Jbeta primers. Methods used by the authors: Around 10 million of the about 80 million unique TCR beta chains counted in a later analysis were shared. Profiled with immunoSEQ multiplex PCR; TCRdb holds only in-frame clones, not every one. V, J and clone size are those of that table, while D and trimming were read from the DNA. The table lists some 120,000 clones, around 81% of them singletons. The clonotype was recovered from a female donor in good health and CMV-seronegative. This sequence joins TRBV5-1 and TRBJ1-6, with a tentative D call TRBD1 (6 bases). The sample taken for sequencing was PBMCs. The DNA for the CDR3 is TGCGCCAGCAGCCTAAGCGAGACCCGTGGGGGCTCACCCCTCCACTTT. Translated: CASSLSETRGGSPLHF.